These 3 T cell receptor beta chains came from one sample sequenced in a study of CD8 T cells in ankylosing spondylitis. Antigens for these TCRs are unknown. TCRdb reprocessed the 5' RACE reads with MiXCR, giving one entry per CDR3 protein. The data hold around 770,000 distinct CDR3 sequences, with roughly 19% observed a single time. Notes on the study in general: What seemed typical of ankylosing spondylitis blood was a TCR beta motif built from roughly 8 highly homologous variants.

The sequenced sample was blood, either unsorted or a sorted T cell fraction (not recorded which). These receptors came from a male donor with ankylosing spondylitis.

The rearrangement uses TRBV7-9 and TRBJ2-3, with 8 nucleotides matching TRBD2. Germline CDR1 SEHNR, CDR2 FQNEAQ (reference sequence). CDR3 length equals 16 residues. The trim removed 3 bases at V and 4 bases at J, leaving 9 bases unmatched. This chain's CDR3 is CASSLGGAGVSDTQYF. The CDR3 nucleotides read TGTGCCAGCAGCTTGGGGGGAGCGGGAGTTTCAGATACGCAGTATTTT.

This clonotype was recorded a few times. The CDR3 DNA follows: TGCAGTGCTACCGGGACAGGGTGGCAGCCCCAGCATTTT. It is translated as CSATGTGWQPQHF. This chain links TRBV20-1 with TRBJ1-5; TRBD1 matches 9 bases. The CDR3 contains 13 residues. Per germline, CDR1 DFQATT and CDR2 SNEGSKA (reference sequence). Unmatched junction bases numbered 5, after V lost 4 bases and J lost 7 bases.

This clonotype has a handful of counts. This chain joins TRBV24-1 and TRBJ2-3; D is perhaps TRBD1 (6 bases). The ends were cut back, 7 bases at V and 2 bases at J, with 12 bases in the middle. Germline V CDR1 and CDR2: KGHDR, SFDVKD. The CDR3 consists of 14 residues. Written as DNA, the CDR3 is TGTGCCACCAGGGGGGCCAGGGACACAGATACGCAGTATTTT. It translates to CATRGARDTDTQYF.